These 24 T cell receptor beta chains originate from one sample sequenced in a study of shared clonotypes between healthy human individuals. Clones were sequenced by immunoSEQ multiplex PCR, and TCRdb holds only the in-frame ones, with some missing. The sample has 2 million to 3 million clones, 85% to 95% seen once. Sequencing input: naive CD4+ T cells sorted from blood. Subset given: CD45RA+ positively selected. The receptors were gathered from a man younger than 35 in good health.

The rearrangement uses TRBV2 and TRBJ2-3; possibly TRBD1 for D (6 bases). The V gene lost 5 bases and the J gene lost 0 bases, with 9 bases spanning the gap. Germline CDR1 SNHLY, CDR2 FYNNEI. The CDR3 is made up of 14 amino acids. CDR3 in DNA: TGTGCCAGCAGTATACAGGGAAGCACAGATACGCAGTATTTT. Residues: CASSIQGSTDTQYF.

The rearrangement uses TRBV5-4 and TRBJ2-7; D gene unclear. V was pared by 4 bases and J by 5 bases, with 10 bases between. Germline assignment: CDR1 SGHNT and CDR2 YYREEE (reference sequence). The CDR3 has 12 amino acids. The CDR3 reads CASSRLENEQYF. DNA for the CDR3: TGTGCCAGCAGCCGACTTGAAAACGAGCAGTACTTC.

This clone was seen once. The rearrangement uses TRBV30 and TRBJ1-2; weak D call: TRBD1 (6 bases). Germline CDR1 reads GTSNPN; CDR2 reads SVGIG (reference sequence). The CDR3 has 11 residues. Trimming removed 8 bases at V and 4 bases at J, with 11 bases between. The DNA for the CDR3 is TGTGCCCAGGGAGGGGGCTATGGCTACACCTTC. Residues: CAQGGGYGYTF.

CDR3 coding DNA: TGCAGCGTTGAAGTAGTAGCGACTAGCACAGATACGCAGTATTTT. This translates into CSVEVVATSTDTQYF. The V call is TRBV29-1, the J call TRBJ2-3, with D maybe TRBD2 (5 bases). The CDR3 length is 15 residues. V lost 1 base, J lost 0 bases, and 11 bases lay in between. Germline values: CDR1 SQVTM, CDR2 ANQGSEA.

This chain links TRBV7-9 with TRBJ2-5, with D maybe TRBD1 (6 bases). This CDR3 is 15 amino acids long. Germline CDR1 SEHNR, CDR2 FQNEAQ (reference sequence). Trimming stripped 0 bases from V and 5 bases from J, with 13 bases between. CDR3: CASSLAGQIGETQYF. Here the CDR3 DNA reads TGTGCCAGCAGCTTAGCGGGACAAATAGGGGAGACCCAGTACTTC.

The chain has TRBV10-3 and TRBJ2-1; maybe TRBD2 (6 bases). The CDR3 is 15 amino acids. Trimming left V 4 bases short and J 1 base short, with 11 bases between. CDR1 is ENHRY, CDR2 SYGVKD, per germline. CDR3 protein: CAISGGTDSYNEQFF. The CDR3 DNA reads as TGTGCCATCAGTGGCGGGACTGATTCCTACAATGAGCAGTTCTTC.

V is TRBV11-2 and J is TRBJ2-1, with D possibly matching TRBD1 (5 bases). Germline CDR1 reads SGHAT; CDR2 reads FQNNGV. V lost 3 bases, J lost 2 bases, and 11 bases lay in between. The CDR3 is made up of 15 amino acids. CDR3 region: CASSFGTGTYNEQFF. The DNA of the CDR3 is TGTGCCAGCAGCTTCGGAACAGGCACCTACAATGAGCAGTTCTTC. Complete variable domain (other parts from reference TRBV11-2 and TRBJ2-1): EAGVAQSPRYKIIEKRQSVAFWCNPISGHATLYWYQQILGQGPKLLIQFQNNGVVDDSQLPKDRFSAERLKGVDSTLKIQPAKLEDSAVYLCASSFGTGTYNEQFFGPGTRLTVL.

The rearrangement links TRBV7-9 to TRBJ1-1; 9 nucleotides line up with TRBD1. There are 15 residues in the CDR3. Germline V gene data show CDR1 as SEHNR and CDR2 as FQNEAQ (reference sequence). With 1 base clipped from V and 4 bases from J, the junction kept 4 bases outside the gene matches. The DNA of the CDR3 is TGTGCCAGCAGCTTAGGGGACAGGGTGGCCACTGAAGCTTTCTTT. Amino acids: CASSLGDRVATEAFF.

The chain couples TRBV28 to TRBJ1-6; the D gene is possibly TRBD1 (5 bases). Germline assignment: CDR1 MDHEN and CDR2 SYDVKM. CDR3 length: 13 residues. V lost 6 bases to trimming and J lost 10 bases, with 13 bases between them. In DNA form, the CDR3 reads TGTGCCAGCAGAGCGGAATGGGACTCACCCCTCCACTTT. Its protein is CASRAEWDSPLHF.

This clone was seen only a few times. This chain joins TRBV19 and TRBJ1-5, with a possible D match to TRBD1 (5 bases). V was cut by 5 bases and J by 3 bases, with 14 bases left in between. The germline V gene has CDR1 LNHDA and CDR2 SQIVND (reference sequence). This CDR3 comprises 15 residues. The CDR3 nucleotides read TGTGCCAGTAGTGAAAATGGGGGTATCAATCAGCCCCAGCATTTT. Encoded protein: CASSENGGINQPQHF.

The chain couples TRBV4-1 to TRBJ1-5, with 7 nucleotides matching TRBD1. V shed 3 bases, J shed 3 bases, and the junction held 8 bases outside the gene matches. The germline gives CDR1 MGHRA, CDR2 YSYEKL. CDR3 length: 16 residues. CDR3 protein: CASSQLGEGANQPQHF. Here the CDR3 DNA reads TGCGCCAGCAGCCAGCTTGGGGAGGGGGCCAATCAGCCCCAGCATTTT.

The table lists this clone with a count of one. The V call is TRBV14, the J call TRBJ1-6; D is unresolved. From germline, CDR1 is SGHDN and CDR2 FVKESK. Trimming removed 0 bases at V and 3 bases at J, with 9 bases between. CDR3 length: 16 residues. DNA for the CDR3: TGTGCCAGCAGCCAAGATGCGGCAGGCTATAATTCACCCCTCCACTTT. Amino acids: CASSQDAAGYNSPLHF.

The J gene is TRBJ2-2, the V gene TRBV5-4, with 12 positions matching TRBD2. The CDR3 runs to 20 residues. The V segment lost 0 bases and the J segment 1 base; nucleotides outside the gene matches: 10. The V gene's germline CDR1 is SGHNT and CDR2 YYREEE (reference sequence). This chain's CDR3 is CASSLGLAGGLNKNTGELFF. For the CDR3, the DNA is TGTGCCAGCAGCTTGGGGCTAGCGGGGGGGTTAAACAAGAACACCGGGGAGCTGTTTTTT.

The chain couples TRBV18 to TRBJ1-6, with D tentatively TRBD1 (6 bases). Germline values: CDR1 KGHSH, CDR2 LQKENI. Trimming removed 6 bases at V and 6 bases at J, with 12 bases between. The CDR3 extends over 14 amino acids. The CDR3 bases are TGTGCCAGCTCCGATAGGGACATTAATTCACCCCTCCACTTT. Translated, it gives CASSDRDINSPLHF.

CDR3 nucleotide sequence: TGTGCCAGCAGCGAGGGGACTAGCGGGGTCTACGAGCAGTACTTC. Amino acid sequence: CASSEGTSGVYEQYF. This chain joins TRBV5-4 and TRBJ2-7; 13 nucleotides align to TRBD2. The V segment lost 4 bases and the J segment 3 bases; nucleotides outside the gene matches: 4. The CDR3 totals 15 residues. CDR1 SGHNT and CDR2 YYREEE come from the germline V gene (reference sequence).

For the CDR3, the DNA is TGTGCCAGCAGCTTAGTGGAGGCGAACACCGGGGAGCTGTTTTTT. It translates to CASSLVEANTGELFF. This chain links TRBV11-2 with TRBJ2-2; D is perhaps TRBD2 (5 bases). Germline CDR1 reads SGHAT; CDR2 reads FQNNGV. The V gene lost 1 base and the J gene lost 0 bases, with 6 bases spanning the gap. The CDR3 consists of 15 residues.

This chain connects TRBV6-5 to TRBJ2-1, with 8 bases that match TRBD2. The CDR3 runs 14 residues. After removal of 6 bases from V and 9 bases from J, the junction contained 10 bases not matched to a gene. Per germline, CDR1 MNHEY and CDR2 SVGAGI. The CDR3 here is CASRPGLVISEQFF. Here the CDR3 DNA reads TGTGCCAGCAGACCGGGACTAGTTATTAGTGAGCAGTTCTTC.

Written as DNA, the CDR3 is TGCGCCAGCAGCCACCCCCCAGGGGGCATGAGCAATCAGCCCCAGCATTTT. As protein: CASSHPPGGMSNQPQHF. The V and J genes are TRBV4-1 and TRBJ1-5; 8 positions match TRBD1. V shed 3 bases and J 1 base; nucleotides not matched to a gene: 8. This CDR3 contains 17 residues. CDR1 MGHRA and CDR2 YSYEKL come from the germline V gene.

To note about this clone: The same CDR3 is also encoded by other DNA sequences in this sample. The V and J genes are TRBV7-8 and TRBJ2-3; D ambiguous. Between the trimmed V and J ends, which lost 5 bases and 5 bases, there was a span of 5 bases. The CDR3 has 11 amino acids. CDR1 and CDR2 (germline): SGHVS, FQNEAQ. The CDR3 reads CASSRGDTQYF. CDR3 bases: TGTGCCAGCAGCCGAGGAGATACGCAGTATTTT.

The chain combines TRBV5-1 with TRBJ2-3; D not resolved. The length of the CDR3 is 15 residues. CDR1 and CDR2 from the germline V gene are SGHRS and YFSETQ. Deletions cut 2 bases from V and 0 bases from J, with 10 bases between. CDR3 amino acids: CASSLTHQSTDTQYF. Written as DNA, the CDR3 is TGCGCCAGCAGCTTAACCCACCAGAGCACAGATACGCAGTATTTT.

This chain connects TRBV6-1 to TRBJ2-7; 10 bases line up with TRBD2. This CDR3 has 16 residues. With V trimmed by 2 bases and J by 3 bases, 7 bases remained unmatched. Germline lookup yields CDR1 MNHNS and CDR2 SASEGT. The CDR3 region has the DNA TGTGCCAGCAGTGAACGCAGCGGGAGGGCCTTCTACGAGCAGTACTTC. Translated, it gives CASSERSGRAFYEQYF.

This chain connects TRBV9 to TRBJ2-7; 7 bases are a match to TRBD1. V shed 2 bases and J 1 base; nucleotides not matched to a gene: 6. CDR1 is SGDLS and CDR2 is YYNGEE in the germline V gene. The length of the CDR3 is 15 residues. CDR3 sequence (DNA): TGTGCCAGCAGCGTCCATGCCAGGGGGTCCTACGAGCAGTACTTC. Translation gives CASSVHARGSYEQYF.

The V and J genes are TRBV28 and TRBJ2-1, with TRBD2 matching over 10 bases. The V gene's germline CDR1 is MDHEN and CDR2 SYDVKM. The CDR3 consists of 19 residues. Losses at the gene ends were 3 bases for V and 0 bases for J; bases not matched to a gene: 11. The CDR3 DNA reads TGTGCCAGCAGTTTTAGTCTAGCGGGGGTGATGGGCTCCTACAATGAGCAGTTCTTC. It codes for CASSFSLAGVMGSYNEQFF.

The chain combines TRBV21-1 with TRBJ2-5; the table's D call, TRBD1, has no DNA check behind it. TRBV21-1 is a known pseudogene. The CDR3 runs to 17 residues. The CDR3 loop reads CASSKYSRGQGQETQYF. The CDR3 DNA follows: TGTGCCAGCAGCAAATACTCTCGGGGACAGGGCCAAGAGACCCAGTACTTC.